This T cell receptor beta chain was captured by sequencing in a study of shared clonotypes between healthy human individuals. Study overall: The plates for each donor numbered three CD4 naive, three CD4 memory, two CD8 naive and one CD8 memory. General study points: Relative to memory subsets, naive subsets generally showed larger estimated richness. It was only blood that was sampled, and tissue repertoires likely differ.

Concerning this clone itself: The antigen is undetermined.

The data were produced by immunoSEQ multiplex PCR, yet TCRdb's version contains in-frame clones alone and is incomplete. The data contain 200,000 to 250,000 clones, under 80% of them singletons. Sequencing was performed on memory CD4+ T cells sorted from blood. The subset: CD45RA-negative fraction. The clonotype was recovered from a man between 25 and 39 years old in good health.

This CDR3 reads CASTRLTEGNNQPQHF. The CDR3 DNA reads TGCGCCAGCACCCGACTCACTGAGGGGAACAATCAGCCCCAGCATTTT. The chain employs TRBV10-1 and TRBJ1-5; TRBD1 is a possible D gene (5 bases). V was trimmed by 7 bases and J by 3 bases, leaving 19 bases between them. Per the germline V gene, CDR1 is WNHNN and CDR2 is SYGVQD (reference sequence). The CDR3 covers 16 residues.